The 9 T cell receptor beta chains below were found in one sample sequenced in a study of a mutant IDH1 vaccine in newly diagnosed glioma. Sequencing used immunoSEQ multiplex PCR; TCRdb keeps in-frame clones, though not all of them. The sample records tens of thousands of clones, approximately 82% being singletons. Noted time point: baseline, week 1 (first vaccination visit). Treatment reported: pre-vaccination baseline after standard-of-care therapy. Sequences were derived from peripheral blood mononuclear cells (PBMCs), sampled from a glioma patient treated with radiotherapy, temozolomide or both. The receptors were sampled from a woman under 30 with glioma. Some clones in this sample may be carry-over from other donors' samples.

The chain couples TRBV19 to TRBJ1-1; 8 positions agree with TRBD1. Germline CDR1 is LNHDA and CDR2 is SQIVND (reference sequence). The CDR3 length is 14 residues. The V segment lost 5 bases and the J segment 0 bases; nucleotides outside the gene matches: 2. The CDR3 region is CASSETGVNTEAFF. For the CDR3, the DNA is TGTGCCAGTAGTGAGACAGGGGTGAACACTGAAGCTTTCTTT.

The rearrangement uses TRBV7-9 and TRBJ1-1, with TRBD1 as a possible D gene (5 bases). CDR1 and CDR2 from the germline V gene are SEHNR and FQNEAQ (reference sequence). The CDR3 runs 13 residues. V was cut by 1 base and J by 4 bases, with 7 bases left in between. CDR3 bases: TGTGCCAGCAGCTTAGGCCAGGGCACTGAAGCTTTCTTT. Translation: CASSLGQGTEAFF.

The chain employs TRBV30 and TRBJ2-5; TRBD2 is a possible D gene (7 bases). Trimming shortened V by 4 bases and J by 9 bases, and 12 bases separated the two germline ends. Germline CDR1 reads GTSNPN; CDR2 reads SVGIG (reference sequence). The CDR3 length is 11 residues. The CDR3 loop is CAWMKGGAQYF. CDR3 sequence (DNA): TGTGCCTGGATGAAGGGGGGGGCCCAGTACTTC.

The chain links TRBV5-4 to TRBJ1-2; TRBD1 agrees at 8 bases. Germline V CDR1 and CDR2: SGHNT, YYREEE (reference sequence). CDR3 length: 13 amino acids. With V trimmed by 4 bases and J by 8 bases, 7 bases remained unmatched. The CDR3 bases are TGTGCCAGCAGCACGGACAGGGTCGGAGGCTACACCTTC. Translating gives CASSTDRVGGYTF.

The J gene is TRBJ2-1, the V gene TRBV30, with D possibly TRBD2 on 6 matching bases. Deletions cut 3 bases from V and 2 bases from J, with 17 bases between. Germline CDR1 and CDR2: GTSNPN and SVGIG (reference sequence). The CDR3 runs 16 residues. The CDR3 is CAWSPMEGRPYNEQFF. Here the CDR3 DNA reads TGTGCCTGGAGCCCTATGGAGGGGCGCCCCTACAATGAGCAGTTCTTC.

The chain recombines TRBV6-1 with TRBJ1-2; D is possibly TRBD1 (5 bases). This CDR3 contains 13 residues. Germline values: CDR1 MNHNS, CDR2 SASEGT. The ends were cut back, 7 bases at V and 2 bases at J, with 11 bases in the middle. The CDR3 loop reads CASTIRENYGYTF. The CDR3 DNA sequence: TGTGCCAGCACCATCAGGGAGAACTATGGCTACACCTTC.

The chain has TRBV27 and TRBJ1-5; no reliable D call. In germline, CDR1 is MNHEY, CDR2 SMNVEV (reference sequence). V lost 2 bases and J 3 bases, leaving 5 bases between the germline ends. The CDR3 loop spans 13 amino acids. The CDR3 here is CASSLTDNQPQHF. The DNA of the CDR3 is TGTGCCAGCAGTTTAACAGACAATCAGCCCCAGCATTTT.

The chain recombines TRBV4-1 with TRBJ2-5, with TRBD1 matching over 10 bases. Germline CDR1 reads MGHRA; CDR2 reads YSYEKL. V dropped 1 base and J dropped 4; count of bases not matched to a gene: 6. The CDR3 runs to 16 residues. CDR3 nucleotide sequence: TGCGCCAGCAGCCAAGGGGACAGGGGAAATGGAGAGACCCAGTACTTC. It codes for CASSQGDRGNGETQYF.

The chain carries TRBV5-1 and TRBJ2-2; 7 bases map to TRBD2. Germline V gives CDR1 SGHRS, CDR2 YFSETQ. V was clipped by 4 bases and J by 0 bases; unmatched bases: 3. There are 15 residues in the CDR3. The CDR3 DNA reads TGCGCCAGCAGCCCGGGGAGGGCGAACACCGGGGAGCTGTTTTTT. Translating gives CASSPGRANTGELFF.